This is a list of T cell receptor beta chains from one sample in a study of T cells after posttransplantation cyclophosphamide. Assay used: immunoSEQ multiplex PCR; TCRdb lists only in-frame clones, some missing. This sample has under 8,500 clones, with approximately 80% found just once. The input for sequencing was CD4+ T cells sorted from blood, taken around 1,200 days after allogeneic stem cell transplant with posttransplant cyclophosphamide. These receptors were collected from a female patient aged 40-50 years who received an allogeneic stem cell transplant from a related donor, was CMV-positive, and had no GVHD. Some T cells here may be from the graft donor. Both conserved end residues are part of each CDR3. The D gene is left open where the match is weak. A clone size is listed for some rows: how often the clone was seen (once, few, many), or a class if it is expanded.

TRBJ2-7	.	few	TRBV19	CASKGGAQGEQYF	TGTGCCAGTAAAGGGGGAGCCCAGGGAGAGCAGTACTTC
TRBJ1-5	TRBD1	.	TRBV19	CASSVQGSGVQPQHF	TGTGCCAGTAGTGTACAGGGGTCAGGGGTTCAGCCCCAGCATTTT
TRBJ1-6	TRBD1	once	TRBV13	CASSLQTGQGSNSPLHF	TGTGCCAGCAGCCTCCAAACGGGACAGGGATCTAATTCCCCCCTCCACTTT
TRBJ1-1	TRBD1	.	TRBV29-1	CSVFTGVTEAFF	TGCAGCGTTTTTACAGGGGTCACTGAAGCTTTCTTT
TRBJ2-2	TRBD2	.	TRBV2	CASRRLAGVEGELFF	TGTGCCAGCAGACGGCTAGCGGGGGTGGAGGGGGAGCTGTTTTTT
TRBJ2-7	TRBD1	few	TRBV6-6	CASREDRGPYEQYF	TGTGCCAGCAGAGAAGACAGGGGGCCCTACGAGCAGTACTTC
TRBJ2-7	.	.	TRBV5-1	CASSFRDTSYEQYF	TGCGCCAGCAGCTTCCGGGACACCTCCTACGAGCAGTACTTC
TRBJ1-2	.	.	TRBV9	CASSVGGFNYGYTF	TGTGCCAGCAGCGTCGGAGGTTTCAACTATGGCTACACCTTC
TRBJ2-1	TRBD2	.	TRBV7-6	CASSQLGGSYNEQFF	TGTGCCAGCAGCCAACTCGGGGGGTCCTACAATGAGCAGTTCTTC
TRBJ2-7	.	once	TRBV7-2	CASSFTGPYEQYF	TGTGCCAGCAGCTTTACAGGGCCCTACGAGCAGTACTTC
TRBJ2-7	TRBD2	.	TRBV11-2	CASSSILKRGDSYEQYF	TGTGCCAGCAGCTCTATACTCAAGCGGGGGGACTCCTACGAGCAGTACTTC
TRBJ2-5	TRBD2	hyperexpanded	TRBV7-2	CASSGKLGLATAQYF	TGTGCCAGCAGCGGAAAGTTGGGACTAGCCACGGCCCAGTACTTC
TRBJ2-5	.	.	TRBV6-5	CASNRETQYF	TGTGCCAGCAATCGAGAGACCCAGTACTTC
TRBJ2-7	TRBD2	once	TRBV13	CASSFGLAGAYEQYF	TGTGCCAGCAGCTTCGGGCTAGCGGGGGCCTACGAGCAGTACTTC
TRBJ2-1	.	.	TRBV5-1	CASSLVAVTTNEQFF	TGCGCCAGCAGCTTGGTAGCAGTGACGACGAATGAGCAGTTCTTC
TRBJ1-1	.	.	TRBV25-1	CASRETGLLNTEAFF	TGTGCCAGCAGGGAAACCGGACTGTTGAACACTGAAGCTTTCTTT
TRBJ1-3	.	.	TRBV4-1	CASSRERVLSSGNTIYF	TGCGCCAGCAGCCGAGAGAGAGTCCTGAGCTCTGGAAACACCATATATTTT
TRBJ2-1	TRBD2	.	TRBV7-6	CASSRGLAGNTYNEQFF	TGTGCCAGCAGTCGAGGACTAGCGGGGAATACCTACAATGAGCAGTTCTTC
TRBJ2-2	TRBD2	.	TRBV2	CASSELAGATGELFF	TGTGCCAGCAGTGAACTAGCGGGGGCCACCGGGGAGCTGTTTTTT
TRBJ1-2	TRBD1	few	TRBV5-5	CASSSGQGRNYGYTF	TGTGCCAGCAGCTCCGGACAGGGGAGGAACTATGGCTACACCTTC
TRBJ1-5	.	.	TRBV6-5	CASSYFKDSNQPQHF	TGTGCCAGCAGTTACTTCAAGGACAGTAATCAGCCCCAGCATTTT
TRBJ1-5	.	.	TRBV19	CASSKRQVVQPQHF	TGTGCCAGTAGTAAAAGACAGGTTGTTCAGCCCCAGCATTTT